This T cell receptor beta chain derives from a study of blood T cell repertoires in COVID-19. Turning to the study itself: The origin of the acute and convalescent COVID-19 samples was the United States, Italy and Spain.

CDR1 SGHVS and CDR2 FNYEAQ come from the germline V gene. The CDR3 contains 16 residues. Trimming removed 1 base from V and 10 bases from J; junction bases left unmatched: 10. Across under 25 US areas, participants ranged in age from roughly 18 to 95 years. Up to 2 weeks before entering the study, exposed participants had met a COVID-19 case. Per the original data handling: For nucleated cells, counts were estimated from reference gene primer amplification. Measured with immunoSEQ multiplex PCR; TCRdb has only the in-frame clones, and not every one. V and J calls and clone size come straight from that table; D and trimming were deduced from the DNA. Of about 430,000 clones listed, around nine tenths are singletons.

The sample consisted of PBMCs or T cells enriched from blood (not recorded which). The TCR comes from a woman under 30 who had been exposed to COVID-19. The gene calls are TRBV7-6 and TRBJ1-6, with TRBD1 identical over 7 bases. CDR3 loop: CASSLERTGASSPLHF. The CDR3 DNA sequence: TGTGCCAGCAGCTTAGAACGGACAGGAGCGAGCTCACCCCTCCACTTT.